This T cell receptor beta chain appears in the sequencing data of a study of T cell responses to AZD1222 COVID-19 vaccine. The wider study: The study pooled second doses at about 4 or about 12 weeks.

Study-level findings and limits: Mapped onto spike, vaccine-associated CD4 TCRs spanned it and were dominant at 160-218 and 743-854.

As to this clone: Its antigen is unidentified.

The CDR3 loop spans 14 amino acids. Germline V gives CDR1 SNHLY, CDR2 FYNNEI. Deletions cut 3 bases from V and 0 bases from J, with 8 bases between. The table came from immunoSEQ multiplex PCR; TCRdb's copy has only in-frame clones and leaves some out. This sample has approximately 100,000 clones; under 95% occur once, and the top ten carry 1.2%. Material: peripheral blood, obtained on day 0 of AZD1222 vaccination. This receptor was identified in an adult in good health. The gene calls are TRBV2 and TRBJ1-2; a weak D match, TRBD1 (5 bases). CDR3 protein: CASSDRGTNYGYTF. DNA for the CDR3: TGTGCCAGCAGTGATAGGGGAACTAACTATGGCTACACCTTC.